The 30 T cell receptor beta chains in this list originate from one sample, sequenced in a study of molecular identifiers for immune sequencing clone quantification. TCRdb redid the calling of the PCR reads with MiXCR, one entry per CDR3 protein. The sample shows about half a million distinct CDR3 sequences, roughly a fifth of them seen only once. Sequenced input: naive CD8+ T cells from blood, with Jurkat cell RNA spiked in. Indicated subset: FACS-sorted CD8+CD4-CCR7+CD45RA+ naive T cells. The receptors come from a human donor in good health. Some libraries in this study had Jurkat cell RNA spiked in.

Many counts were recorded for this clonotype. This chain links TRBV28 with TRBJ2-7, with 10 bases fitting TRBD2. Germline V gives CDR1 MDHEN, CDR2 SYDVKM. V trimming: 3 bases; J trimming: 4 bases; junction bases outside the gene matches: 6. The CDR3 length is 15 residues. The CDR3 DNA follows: TGTGCCAGCAGTTTGGGGGCTAGCGGGAGTTACGAGCAGTACTTC. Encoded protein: CASSLGASGSYEQYF.

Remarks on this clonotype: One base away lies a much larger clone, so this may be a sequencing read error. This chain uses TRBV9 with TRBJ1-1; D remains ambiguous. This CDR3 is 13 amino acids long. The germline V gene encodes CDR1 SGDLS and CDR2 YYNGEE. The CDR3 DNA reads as TGTGCCAGCAGCGCCGACGGCAACACTGAAGCTTGCTTT. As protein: CASSADGNTEACF.

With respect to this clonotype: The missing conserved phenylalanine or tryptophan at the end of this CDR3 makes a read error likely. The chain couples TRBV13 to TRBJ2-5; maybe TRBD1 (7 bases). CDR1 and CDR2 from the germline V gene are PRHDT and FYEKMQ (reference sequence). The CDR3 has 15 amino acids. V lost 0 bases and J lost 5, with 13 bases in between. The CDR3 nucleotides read TGTGCCAGCAGCTTAGGGACAGGGAGGTACGAGACCCAGTACCTC. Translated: CASSLGTGRYETQYL.

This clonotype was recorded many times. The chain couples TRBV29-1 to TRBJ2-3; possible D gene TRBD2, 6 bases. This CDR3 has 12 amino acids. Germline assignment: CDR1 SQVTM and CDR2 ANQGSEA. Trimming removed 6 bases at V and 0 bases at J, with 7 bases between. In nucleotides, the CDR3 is TGCAGCGTCCTAGCGAGCACAGATACGCAGTATTTT. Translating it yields CSVLASTDTQYF.

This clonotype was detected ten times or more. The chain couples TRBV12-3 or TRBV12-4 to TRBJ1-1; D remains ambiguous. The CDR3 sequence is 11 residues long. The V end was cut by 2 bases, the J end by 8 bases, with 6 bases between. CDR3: CASSLRQEAFF. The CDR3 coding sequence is TGTGCCAGCAGTTTAAGGCAGGAAGCTTTCTTT.

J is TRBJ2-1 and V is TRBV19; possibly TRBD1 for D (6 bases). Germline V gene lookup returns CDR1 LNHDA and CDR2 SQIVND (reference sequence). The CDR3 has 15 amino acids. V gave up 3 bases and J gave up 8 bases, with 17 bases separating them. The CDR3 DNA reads TGTGCCAGTAGTATTAATTACTTACAGGGCGATGAGCAGTTCTTC. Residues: CASSINYLQGDEQFF.

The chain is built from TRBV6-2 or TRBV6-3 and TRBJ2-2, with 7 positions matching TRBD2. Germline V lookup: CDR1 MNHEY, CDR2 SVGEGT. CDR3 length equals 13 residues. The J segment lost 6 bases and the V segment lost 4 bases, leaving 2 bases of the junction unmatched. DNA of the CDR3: TGTGCCAGCAGTTCACTAGCGCCCGGGGAGCTGTTTTTT. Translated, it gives CASSSLAPGELFF.

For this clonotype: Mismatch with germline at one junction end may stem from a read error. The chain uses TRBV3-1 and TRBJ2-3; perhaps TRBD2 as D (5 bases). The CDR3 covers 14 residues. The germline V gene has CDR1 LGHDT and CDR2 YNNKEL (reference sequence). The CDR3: CASSQDSSTNTQYF. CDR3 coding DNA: TGTGCCAGCAGCCAAGACTCTAGCACAAATACGCAGTATTTT.

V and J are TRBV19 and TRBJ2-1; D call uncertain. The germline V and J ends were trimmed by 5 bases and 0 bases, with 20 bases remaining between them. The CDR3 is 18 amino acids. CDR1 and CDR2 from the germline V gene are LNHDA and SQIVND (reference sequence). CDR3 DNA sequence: TGTGCCAGTAGTCTCGTCCGGTATACATCAAGCTCCTACAATGAGCAGTTCTTC. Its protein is CASSLVRYTSSSYNEQFF.

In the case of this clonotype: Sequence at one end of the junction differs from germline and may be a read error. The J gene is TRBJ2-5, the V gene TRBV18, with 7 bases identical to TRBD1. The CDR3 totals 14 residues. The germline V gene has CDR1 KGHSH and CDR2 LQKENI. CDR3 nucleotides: TGTGCCAGCTCACCCGCGGACAGGCAAGAGGCCCAGTACTTC. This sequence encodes CASSPADRQEAQYF.

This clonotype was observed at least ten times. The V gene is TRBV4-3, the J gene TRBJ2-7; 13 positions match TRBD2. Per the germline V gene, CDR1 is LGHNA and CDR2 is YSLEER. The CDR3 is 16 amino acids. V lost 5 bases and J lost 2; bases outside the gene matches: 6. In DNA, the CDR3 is TGCGCCAGCAGCTTTGCCGGGACTAGCGGGACCTACGAGCAGTACTTC. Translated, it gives CASSFAGTSGTYEQYF.

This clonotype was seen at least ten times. The CDR3 sequence is CASSKWGTEAFF. The DNA for the CDR3 is TGTGCCAGCTCAAAGTGGGGAACTGAAGCTTTCTTT. This rearrangement joins TRBV6-2 or TRBV6-3 to TRBJ1-1; D not certain. The CDR3 runs to 12 residues. Trimming removed 8 bases at V and 5 bases at J, with 12 bases between. The germline CDR1 and CDR2 sequences are MNHEY and SVGEGT.

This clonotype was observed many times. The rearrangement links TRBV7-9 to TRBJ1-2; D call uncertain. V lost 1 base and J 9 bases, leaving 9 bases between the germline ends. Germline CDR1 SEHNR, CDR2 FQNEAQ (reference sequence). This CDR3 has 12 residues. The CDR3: CASSLGLQSYTF. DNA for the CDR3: TGTGCCAGCAGCTTAGGTTTACAGAGCTACACCTTC. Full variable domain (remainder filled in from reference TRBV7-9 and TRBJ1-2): DTGVSQNPRHKITKRGQNVTFRCDPISEHNRLYWYRQTLGQGPEFLTYFQNEAQLEKSRLLSDRFSAERPKGSFSTLEIQRTEQGDSAMYLCASSLGLQSYTFGSGTRLTVV.

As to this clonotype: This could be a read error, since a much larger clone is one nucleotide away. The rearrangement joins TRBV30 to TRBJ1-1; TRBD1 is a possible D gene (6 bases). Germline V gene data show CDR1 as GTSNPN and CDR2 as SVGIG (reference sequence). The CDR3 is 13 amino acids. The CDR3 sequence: CAWSPSGDTEALF. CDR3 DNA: TGTGCCTGGAGTCCATCAGGGGACACTGAAGCTCTCTTT.

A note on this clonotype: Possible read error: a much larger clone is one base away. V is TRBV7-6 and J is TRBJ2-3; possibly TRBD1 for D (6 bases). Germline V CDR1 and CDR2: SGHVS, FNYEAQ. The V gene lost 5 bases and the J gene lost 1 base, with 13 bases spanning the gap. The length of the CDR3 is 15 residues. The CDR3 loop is CASSPEGDGTDTQYF. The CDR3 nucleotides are TGTGCCAGCAGCCCCGAGGGGGATGGCACAGATACGCAGTATTTT. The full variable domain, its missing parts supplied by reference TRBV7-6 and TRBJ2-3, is GAGVSQSPRYKVTKRGQDVALRCDPISGHVSLYWYRQALGQGPEFLTYFNYEAQQDKSGLPNDRFSAERPEGSISTLTIQRTEQRDSAMYRCASSPEGDGTDTQYFGPGTRLTVL.

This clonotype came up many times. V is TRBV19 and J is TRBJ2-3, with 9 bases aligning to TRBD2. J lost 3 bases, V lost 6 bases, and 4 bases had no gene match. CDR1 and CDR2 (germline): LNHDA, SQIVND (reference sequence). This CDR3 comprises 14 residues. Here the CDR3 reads CASSATSGTDTQYF. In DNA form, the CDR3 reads TGTGCCAGTAGCGCAACTAGCGGGACAGATACGCAGTATTTT.

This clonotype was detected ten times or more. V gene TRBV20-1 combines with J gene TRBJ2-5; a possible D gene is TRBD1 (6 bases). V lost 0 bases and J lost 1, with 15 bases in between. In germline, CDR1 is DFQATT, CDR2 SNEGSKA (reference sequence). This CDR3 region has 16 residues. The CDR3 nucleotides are TGCAGTGCTAGAGATTCGGCAGGGGCCTCCCAAGAGACCCAGTACTTC. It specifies CSARDSAGASQETQYF.

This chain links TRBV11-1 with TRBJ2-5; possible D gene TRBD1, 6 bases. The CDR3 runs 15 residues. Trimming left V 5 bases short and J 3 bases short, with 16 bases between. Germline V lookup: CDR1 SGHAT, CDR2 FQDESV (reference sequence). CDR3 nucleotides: TGTGCCAGCAGCCCCCGACCCCGACAGGAAGAGACCCAGTACTTC. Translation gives CASSPRPRQEETQYF.

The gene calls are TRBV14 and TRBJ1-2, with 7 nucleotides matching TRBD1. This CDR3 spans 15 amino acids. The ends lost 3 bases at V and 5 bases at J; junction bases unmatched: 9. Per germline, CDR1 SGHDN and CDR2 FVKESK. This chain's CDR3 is CASSQTGFGTYGYTF. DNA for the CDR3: TGTGCCAGCAGCCAGACAGGGTTTGGGACTTATGGCTACACCTTC.

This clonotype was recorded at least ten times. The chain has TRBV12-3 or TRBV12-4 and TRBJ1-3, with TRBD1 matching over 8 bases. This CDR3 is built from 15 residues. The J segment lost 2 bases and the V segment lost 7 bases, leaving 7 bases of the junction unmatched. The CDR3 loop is CASTGQGQAGNTIYF. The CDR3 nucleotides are TGTGCCAGCACCGGACAGGGCCAGGCTGGAAACACCATATATTTT.

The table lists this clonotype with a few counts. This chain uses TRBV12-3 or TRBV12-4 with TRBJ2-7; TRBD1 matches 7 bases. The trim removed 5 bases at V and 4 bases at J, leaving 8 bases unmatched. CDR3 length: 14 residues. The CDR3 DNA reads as TGTGCCAGCAGTGCCGGGACAGCTTTGTACGAGCAGTACTTC. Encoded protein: CASSAGTALYEQYF.

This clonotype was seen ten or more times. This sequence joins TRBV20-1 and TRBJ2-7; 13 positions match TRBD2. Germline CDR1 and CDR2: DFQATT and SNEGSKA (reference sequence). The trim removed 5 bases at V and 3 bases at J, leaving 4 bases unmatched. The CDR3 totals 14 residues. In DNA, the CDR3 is TGCAGTGCTCCCCGGACTAGCGGGGGCTACGAGCAGTACTTC. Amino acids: CSAPRTSGGYEQYF.

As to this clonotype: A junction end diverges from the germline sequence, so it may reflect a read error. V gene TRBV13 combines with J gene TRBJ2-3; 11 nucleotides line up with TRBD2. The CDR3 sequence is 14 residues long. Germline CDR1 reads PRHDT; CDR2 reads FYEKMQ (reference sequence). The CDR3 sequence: CASSFGTSGNGRFF. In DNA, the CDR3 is TGTGCCAGCAGCTTCGGGACTAGCGGTAACGGGAGGTTTTTT.

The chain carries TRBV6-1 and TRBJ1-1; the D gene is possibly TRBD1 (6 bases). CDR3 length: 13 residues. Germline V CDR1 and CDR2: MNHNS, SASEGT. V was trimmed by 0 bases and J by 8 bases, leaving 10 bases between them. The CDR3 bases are TGTGCCAGCAGTGAAGCGGGGGGACAAGAAGCTTTCTTT. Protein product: CASSEAGGQEAFF.

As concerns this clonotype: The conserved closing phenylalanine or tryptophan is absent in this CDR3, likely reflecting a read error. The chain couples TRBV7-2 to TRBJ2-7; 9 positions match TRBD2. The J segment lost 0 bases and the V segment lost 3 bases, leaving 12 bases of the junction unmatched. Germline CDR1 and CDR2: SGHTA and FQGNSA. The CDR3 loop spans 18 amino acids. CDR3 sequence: CASSFDHSGSFASYEQYS. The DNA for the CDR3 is TGTGCCAGCAGCTTCGACCATAGCGGGAGTTTTGCCTCCTACGAGCAGTACTCC.

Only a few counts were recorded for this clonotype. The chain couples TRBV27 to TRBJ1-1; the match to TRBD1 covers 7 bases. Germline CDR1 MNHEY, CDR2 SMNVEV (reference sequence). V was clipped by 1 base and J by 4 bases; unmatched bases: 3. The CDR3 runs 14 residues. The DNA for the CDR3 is TGTGCCAGCAGTTTATTCCCAGGGGGCACTGAAGCTTTCTTT. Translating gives CASSLFPGGTEAFF.

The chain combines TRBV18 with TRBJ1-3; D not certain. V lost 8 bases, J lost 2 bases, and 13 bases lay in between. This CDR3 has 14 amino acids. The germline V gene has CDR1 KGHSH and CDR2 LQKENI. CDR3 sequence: CASTTSGPGNTIYF. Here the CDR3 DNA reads TGTGCCAGCACAACCAGCGGCCCTGGAAACACCATATATTTT.

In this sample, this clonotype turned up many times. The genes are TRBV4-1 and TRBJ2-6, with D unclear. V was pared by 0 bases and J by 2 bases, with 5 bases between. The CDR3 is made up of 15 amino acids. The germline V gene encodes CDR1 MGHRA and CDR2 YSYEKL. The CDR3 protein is CASSQDQAGANVLTF. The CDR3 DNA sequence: TGCGCCAGCAGCCAAGATCAGGCTGGGGCCAACGTCCTGACTTTC.

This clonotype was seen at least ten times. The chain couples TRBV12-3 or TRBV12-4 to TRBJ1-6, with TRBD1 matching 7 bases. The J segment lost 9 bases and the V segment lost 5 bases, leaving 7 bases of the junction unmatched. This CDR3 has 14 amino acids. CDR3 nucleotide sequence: TGTGCCAGCAGTCCTCAGGGGGGTGGTTCACCCCTCCACTTT. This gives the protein CASSPQGGGSPLHF.

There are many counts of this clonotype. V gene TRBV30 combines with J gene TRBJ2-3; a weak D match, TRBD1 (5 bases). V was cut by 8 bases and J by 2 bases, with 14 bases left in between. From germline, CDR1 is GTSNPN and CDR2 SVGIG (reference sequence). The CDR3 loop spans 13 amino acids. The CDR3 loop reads CASSRDYTDTQYF. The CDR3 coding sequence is TGTGCCAGTAGCAGGGATTACACAGATACGCAGTATTTT.